Sequencing of this TCR beta chain was carried out in a study of cytomegalovirus exposure and HLA in healthy donors. PCR was performed using 60 Vbeta and 13 Jbeta primers. The assay was immunoSEQ multiplex PCR, and TCRdb's table has in-frame clones only and misses some. This repertoire shows 150,000 to 200,000 clones, under 80% found once; its top ten account for over 2%. V was cut by 2 bases and J by 0 bases, with 8 bases left in between. Germline V CDR1 and CDR2: MNHEY, SMNVEV (reference sequence). The CDR3 has 15 amino acids. The receptor was isolated from a female donor in good health and CMV-seronegative. The chain couples TRBV27 to TRBJ1-5; D call uncertain. Sequencing was performed on PBMCs. CDR3 coding DNA: TGTGCCAGCAGTTTAGGCCGACATAGCAATCAGCCCCAGCATTTT. Residues: CASSLGRHSNQPQHF.